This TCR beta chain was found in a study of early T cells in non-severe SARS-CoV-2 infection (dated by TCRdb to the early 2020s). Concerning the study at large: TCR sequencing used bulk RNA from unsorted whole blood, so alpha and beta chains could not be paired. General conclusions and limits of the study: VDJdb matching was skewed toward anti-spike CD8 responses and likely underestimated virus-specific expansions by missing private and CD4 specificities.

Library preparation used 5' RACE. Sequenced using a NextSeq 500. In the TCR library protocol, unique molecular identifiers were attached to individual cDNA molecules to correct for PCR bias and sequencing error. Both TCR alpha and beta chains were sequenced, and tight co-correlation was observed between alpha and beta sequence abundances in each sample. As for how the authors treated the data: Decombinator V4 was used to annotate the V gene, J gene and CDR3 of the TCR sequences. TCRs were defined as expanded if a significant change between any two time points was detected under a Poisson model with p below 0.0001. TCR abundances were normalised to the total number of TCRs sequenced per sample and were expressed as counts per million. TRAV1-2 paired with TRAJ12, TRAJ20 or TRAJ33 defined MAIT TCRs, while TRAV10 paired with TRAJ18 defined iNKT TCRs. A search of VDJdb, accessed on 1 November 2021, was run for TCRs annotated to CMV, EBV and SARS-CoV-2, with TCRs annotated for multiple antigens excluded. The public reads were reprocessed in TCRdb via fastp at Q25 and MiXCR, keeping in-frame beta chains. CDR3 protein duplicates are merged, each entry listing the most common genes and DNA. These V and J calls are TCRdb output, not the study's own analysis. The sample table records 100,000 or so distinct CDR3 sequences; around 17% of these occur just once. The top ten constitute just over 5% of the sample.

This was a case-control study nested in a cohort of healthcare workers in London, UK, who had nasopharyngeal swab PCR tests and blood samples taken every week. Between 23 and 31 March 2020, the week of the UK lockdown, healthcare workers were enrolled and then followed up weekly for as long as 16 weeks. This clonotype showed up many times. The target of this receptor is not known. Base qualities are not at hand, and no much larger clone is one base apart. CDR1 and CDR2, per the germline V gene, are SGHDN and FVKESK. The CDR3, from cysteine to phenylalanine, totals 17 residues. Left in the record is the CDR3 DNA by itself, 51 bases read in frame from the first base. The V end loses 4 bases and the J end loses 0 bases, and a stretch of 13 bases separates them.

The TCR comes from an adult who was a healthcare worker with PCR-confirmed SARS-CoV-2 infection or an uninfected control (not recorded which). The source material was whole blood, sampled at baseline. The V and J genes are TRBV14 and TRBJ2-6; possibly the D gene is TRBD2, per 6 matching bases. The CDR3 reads CASSPRGLISGANVLTF. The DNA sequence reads TGTGCCAGCAGCCCGCGGGGACTCATCTCTGGGGCCAACGTCCTGACTTTC. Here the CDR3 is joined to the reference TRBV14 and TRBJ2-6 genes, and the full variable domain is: EAGVTQFPSHSVIEKGQTVTLRCDPISGHDNLYWYRRVMGKEIKFLLHFVKESKQDESGMPNNRFLAERTGGTYSTLKVQPAELEDSGVYFCASSPRGLISGANVLTFGAGSRLTVL.